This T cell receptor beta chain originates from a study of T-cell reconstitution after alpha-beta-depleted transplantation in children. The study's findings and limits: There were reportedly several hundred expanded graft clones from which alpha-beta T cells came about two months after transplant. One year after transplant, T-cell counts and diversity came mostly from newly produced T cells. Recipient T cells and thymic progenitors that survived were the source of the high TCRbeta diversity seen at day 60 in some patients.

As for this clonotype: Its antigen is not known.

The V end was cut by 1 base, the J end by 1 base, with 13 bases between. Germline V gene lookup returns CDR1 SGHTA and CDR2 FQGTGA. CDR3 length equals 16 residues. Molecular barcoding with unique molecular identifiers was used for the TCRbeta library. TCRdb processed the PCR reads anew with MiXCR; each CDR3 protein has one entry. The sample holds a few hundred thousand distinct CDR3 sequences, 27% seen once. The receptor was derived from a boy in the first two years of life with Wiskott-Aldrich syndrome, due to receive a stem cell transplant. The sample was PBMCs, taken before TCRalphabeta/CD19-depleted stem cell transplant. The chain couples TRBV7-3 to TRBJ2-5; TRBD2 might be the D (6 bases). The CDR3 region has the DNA TGTGCCAGCAGCTTAATCGGCGGGACGTTCCAAGAGACCCAGTACTTC. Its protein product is CASSLIGGTFQETQYF. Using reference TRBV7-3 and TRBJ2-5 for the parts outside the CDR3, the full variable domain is GAGVSQTPSNKVTEKGKYVELRCDPISGHTALYWYRQSLGQGPEFLIYFQGTGAADDSGLPNDRFFAVRPEGSVSTLKIQRTERGDSAVYLCASSLIGGTFQETQYFGPGTRLLVL.